These 8 T cell receptor beta chains originate from one sample sequenced in a study of Ad26.COV2.S vaccination and SARS-CoV-2 variants. Treatment indicated: 15 to 20 received Ad26.COV2.S at low or high dose, single or two shots; about 5 received placebo; per-sample allocation not given. The samples were gathered on day 63 after the first injection of vaccine or placebo. Sequencing used immunoSEQ multiplex PCR; TCRdb keeps in-frame clones, though not all of them. The sample has roughly 350,000 clones, around 87% seen once. The input for sequencing was peripheral blood, taken in a trial of Ad26.COV2.S vaccine versus placebo. These receptors were obtained from a person aged 18-60 years who received the Ad26.COV2.S COVID-19 vaccine or a placebo.

The table lists this clone with a count of one. The V call is TRBV9, the J call TRBJ1-4; 8 bases are a match to TRBD1. Germline values: CDR1 SGDLS, CDR2 YYNGEE. The CDR3 runs to 15 residues. The V gene end was trimmed by 4 bases and the J gene end by 7 bases; junction bases not matched to a gene: 9. The DNA for the CDR3 is TGTGCCAGCAGCCCGTTGGGCAGGGGGCGTGAAAAACTGTTTTTT. Amino acids: CASSPLGRGREKLFF.

The chain has TRBV5-1 and TRBJ2-5, with 8 bases aligning to TRBD1. The CDR3 is made up of 15 amino acids. Per germline, CDR1 SGHRS and CDR2 YFSETQ. J was trimmed by 1 base and V by 6 bases; bases with no gene match: 8. In DNA, the CDR3 is TGCGCCAGCAAACCAACAGGGGGAGGCCAAGAGACCCAGTACTTC. Amino acid sequence: CASKPTGGGQETQYF. Full variable domain (missing parts from reference TRBV5-1 and TRBJ2-5): KAGVTQTPRYLIKTRGQQVTLSCSPISGHRSVSWYQQTPGQGLQFLFEYFSETQRNKGNFPGRFSGRQFSNSRSEMNVSTLELGDSALYLCASKPTGGGQETQYFGPGTRLLVL.

The chain couples TRBV7-6 to TRBJ1-2; D gene uncertain. This CDR3 contains 14 residues. V was cut by 1 base and J by 8 bases, with 14 bases left in between. Germline V gene data show CDR1 as SGHVS and CDR2 as FNYEAQ. The DNA for the CDR3 is TGTGCCAGCAGCTTAGATACGGGGAATGGAGGCTACACCTTC. Translated: CASSLDTGNGGYTF. The variable domain in full, with the rest retrieved from reference TRBV7-6 and TRBJ1-2, is GAGVSQSPRYKVTKRGQDVALRCDPISGHVSLYWYRQALGQGPEFLTYFNYEAQQDKSGLPNDRFSAERPEGSISTLTIQRTEQRDSAMYRCASSLDTGNGGYTFGSGTRLTVV.

The V call is TRBV30, the J call TRBJ1-2; D is uncertain. Germline V gene sequence: CDR1 GTSNPN, CDR2 SVGIG (reference sequence). The ends were cut back, 1 base at V and 6 bases at J, with 6 bases in the middle. This CDR3 contains 11 residues. The DNA for the CDR3 is TGTGCCTGGAGTGACTTGGATGGCTACACCTTC. As protein: CAWSDLDGYTF.

The V and J genes are TRBV2 and TRBJ1-1; D not resolved. Germline CDR1 SNHLY, CDR2 FYNNEI. The germline V and J ends were trimmed by 5 bases and 0 bases, with 7 bases remaining between them. CDR3 length: 13 amino acids. CDR3 DNA sequence: TGTGCCAGCAGTCTACAGATGAACACTGAAGCTTTCTTT. Translated: CASSLQMNTEAFF.

This rearrangement joins TRBV13 to TRBJ2-7; D may be TRBD1 (5 bases). CDR1 PRHDT and CDR2 FYEKMQ come from the germline V gene (reference sequence). The CDR3 runs 13 residues. Trimming shortened V by 4 bases and J by 3 bases, and 10 bases separated the two germline ends. The CDR3 is CASSSSGYYEQYF. CDR3 DNA sequence: TGTGCCAGCAGCTCCTCAGGGTACTACGAGCAGTACTTC.

The J gene is TRBJ1-1, the V gene TRBV7-8; 8 bases fit TRBD1. Trimming at V came to 4 bases and at J to 1 base, leaving 2 bases not matched to a gene. The CDR3 consists of 14 residues. Per germline, CDR1 SGHVS and CDR2 FQNEAQ. The CDR3 is CASSSGTGNTEAFF. The CDR3 nucleotides read TGTGCCAGCAGCTCCGGGACAGGGAACACTGAAGCTTTCTTT.

V and J are TRBV20-1 and TRBJ2-4; 9 bases match TRBD1. CDR1 and CDR2 from the germline V gene are DFQATT and SNEGSKA (reference sequence). This CDR3 has 17 amino acids. The V and J ends lost 3 bases and 1 base, in that order; junction bases with no gene match: 10. CDR3 residues: CSASKDRGPFAKNIQYF. The CDR3 coding sequence is TGCAGTGCTAGTAAGGACAGGGGTCCATTCGCCAAAAACATTCAGTACTTC.